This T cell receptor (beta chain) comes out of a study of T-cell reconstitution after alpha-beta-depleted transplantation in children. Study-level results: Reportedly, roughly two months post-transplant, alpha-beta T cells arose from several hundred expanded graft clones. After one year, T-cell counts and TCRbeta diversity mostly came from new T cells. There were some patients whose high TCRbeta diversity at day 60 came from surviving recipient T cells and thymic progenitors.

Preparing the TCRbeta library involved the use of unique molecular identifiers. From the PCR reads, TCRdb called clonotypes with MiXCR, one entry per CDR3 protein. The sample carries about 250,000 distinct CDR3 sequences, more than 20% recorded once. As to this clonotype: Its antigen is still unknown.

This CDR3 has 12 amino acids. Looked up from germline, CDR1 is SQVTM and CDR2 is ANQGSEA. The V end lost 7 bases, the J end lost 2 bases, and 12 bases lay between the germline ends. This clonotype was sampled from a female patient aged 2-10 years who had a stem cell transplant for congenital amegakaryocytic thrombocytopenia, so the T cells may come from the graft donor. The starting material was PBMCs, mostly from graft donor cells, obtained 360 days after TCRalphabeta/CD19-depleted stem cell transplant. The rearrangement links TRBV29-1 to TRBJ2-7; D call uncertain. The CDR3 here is CSAVAPTYEQYF. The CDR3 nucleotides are TGCAGCGCCGTTGCGCCAACCTACGAGCAGTACTTC.